The following is a TCR beta chain sequence with its context. Antigen specificity is unknown. V lost 4 bases to trimming and J lost 4 bases, with 10 bases between them. Germline V gene data show CDR1 as SQVTM and CDR2 as ANQGSEA. This CDR3 has 12 amino acids. The sample comes from a study of OX40 agonist ivuxolimab in advanced cancers. Study at large: A male proportion of around 86% was recorded, with mean age around 60 years and range about 20 to 79.

Peripheral blood came from all dose cohorts at three timepoints. Study observations and caveats: At doses 0.1 to 3.0 mg/kg, CD4+ and CD8+ clones expanded.

The assay was immunoSEQ multiplex PCR, and TCRdb's table has in-frame clones only and misses some. The sample gives just over 40,000 clones, 70% to 90% of which show up once; about 16% is in the top ten. This TCR came from an adult with an advanced solid tumor such as melanoma, head and neck, liver or kidney cancer. The gene calls are TRBV29-1 and TRBJ1-1; maybe TRBD1 (6 bases). The specimen was CD4+ or CD8+ T cells sorted from blood, collected in a trial of the OX40 agonist ivuxolimab. The CDR3, as DNA: TGCAGCGTTGGAGGGGGGCTCACTGAAGCTTTCTTT. This codes for CSVGGGLTEAFF.